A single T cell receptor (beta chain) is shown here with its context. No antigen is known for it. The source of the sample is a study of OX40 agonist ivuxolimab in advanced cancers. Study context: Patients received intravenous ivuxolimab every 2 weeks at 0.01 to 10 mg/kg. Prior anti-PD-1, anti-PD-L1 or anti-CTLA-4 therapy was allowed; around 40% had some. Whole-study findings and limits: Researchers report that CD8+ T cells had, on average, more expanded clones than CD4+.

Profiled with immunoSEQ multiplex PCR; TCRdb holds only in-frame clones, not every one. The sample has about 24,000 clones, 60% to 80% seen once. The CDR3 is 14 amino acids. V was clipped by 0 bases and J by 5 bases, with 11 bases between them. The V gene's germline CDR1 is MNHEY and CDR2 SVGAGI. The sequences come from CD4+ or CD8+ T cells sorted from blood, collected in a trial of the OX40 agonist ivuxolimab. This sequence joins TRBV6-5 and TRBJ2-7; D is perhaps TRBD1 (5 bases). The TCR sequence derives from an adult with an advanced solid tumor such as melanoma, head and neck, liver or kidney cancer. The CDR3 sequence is CASSYSTARHEQYF. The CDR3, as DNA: TGTGCCAGCAGTTACTCGACAGCAAGGCACGAGCAGTACTTC.